The 25 T cell receptor beta chains in this list originate from one sample, sequenced in a study of cytomegalovirus exposure and HLA in healthy donors. With 60 Vbeta and 13 Jbeta primers, the PCR was carried out. Data came from immunoSEQ multiplex PCR; TCRdb stores just in-frame clones and leaves some out. This table holds about 150,000 clones, roughly 83% found once. The sample consisted of PBMCs. These receptors were collected from a human donor in good health.

The rearrangement links TRBV5-6 to TRBJ2-7; the match to TRBD2 covers 13 bases. The J segment lost 5 bases and the V segment lost 4 bases, leaving 6 bases of the junction unmatched. The CDR3 sequence is 15 residues long. Germline assignment: CDR1 SGHDT and CDR2 YYEEEE. CDR3 region: CASSLRTSGSDEQYF. CDR3 coding DNA: TGTGCCAGCAGCCTACGGACTAGCGGGAGCGACGAGCAGTACTTC. Filled out from reference TRBV5-6 and TRBJ2-7, the complete variable domain reads DAGVTQSPTHLIKTRGQQVTLRCSPKSGHDTVSWYQQALGQGPQFIFQYYEEEERQRGNFPDRFSGHQFPNYSSELNVNALLLGDSALYLCASSLRTSGSDEQYFGPGTRLTVT.

The genes are TRBV5-1 and TRBJ2-1; possibly TRBD2 for D (6 bases). Trimming removed 0 bases from V and 14 bases from J, with 18 bases in between. The CDR3 spans 14 residues. CDR1 and CDR2 from the germline V gene are SGHRS and YFSETQ. CDR3 sequence (DNA): TGCGCCAGCAGCTTGGGGTTGGCGGCGGGATTCGAGTTCTTC. Its translation is CASSLGLAAGFEFF.

The gene calls are TRBV27 and TRBJ1-5, with 8 nucleotides matching TRBD1. The junction had 10 bases not matched to a gene; V was cut back by 2 bases and J by 7 bases. CDR1 is MNHEY and CDR2 is SMNVEV in the germline V gene (reference sequence). The CDR3 spans 16 residues. The CDR3: CASSLRRQGNGQPQHF. CDR3 in DNA: TGTGCCAGCAGTTTACGCCGACAGGGGAATGGCCAGCCCCAGCATTTT.

The rearrangement uses TRBV5-1 and TRBJ2-7, with D perhaps TRBD2 (5 bases). The V end was cut by 4 bases, the J end by 6 bases, with 20 bases between. Germline loops: CDR1 SGHRS, CDR2 YFSETQ. The CDR3 contains 15 residues. This CDR3 reads CASSLALLGSSEQYF. The CDR3 nucleotides are TGCGCCAGCAGCCTGGCGCTTCTGGGGAGCTCCGAGCAGTACTTC.

The genes are TRBV28 and TRBJ2-2; 7 bases align to TRBD2. The CDR3 is made up of 15 amino acids. Unmatched junction bases numbered 7, after V lost 6 bases and J lost 3 bases. From germline, CDR1 is MDHEN and CDR2 SYDVKM. DNA for the CDR3: TGTGCCAGCAGCCCCGGCGGGAGTCACACCGGGGAGCTGTTTTTT. This sequence encodes CASSPGGSHTGELFF.

The V and J genes are TRBV9 and TRBJ2-6; possible D gene TRBD1, 5 bases. This CDR3 comprises 17 residues. CDR1 and CDR2 from the germline V gene are SGDLS and YYNGEE. V gave up 1 base and J gave up 4 bases, with 15 bases separating them. The CDR3 is CASSVPAGREGANVLTF. Here the CDR3 DNA reads TGTGCCAGCAGCGTACCAGCAGGGCGAGAAGGGGCCAACGTCCTGACTTTC.

The rearrangement joins TRBV7-9 to TRBJ1-1; maybe TRBD1 (6 bases). Germline values: CDR1 SEHNR, CDR2 FQNEAQ (reference sequence). Trimming cost V 5 bases and J 3 bases, with 16 bases left between them. The CDR3 runs 15 residues. As DNA, the CDR3 is TGTGCCAGCAGCCAACTACAGGGCCTGGACACTGAAGCTTTCTTT. It translates to CASSQLQGLDTEAFF. Supplemented by reference TRBV7-9 and TRBJ1-1, the full variable domain reads DTGVSQNPRHKITKRGQNVTFRCDPISEHNRLYWYRQTLGQGPEFLTYFQNEAQLEKSRLLSDRFSAERPKGSFSTLEIQRTEQGDSAMYLCASSQLQGLDTEAFFGQGTRLTVV.

The chain employs TRBV5-1 and TRBJ2-5; D ambiguous. Trimming removed 2 bases at V and 2 bases at J, with 10 bases between. Per the germline V gene, CDR1 is SGHRS and CDR2 is YFSETQ. The CDR3 sequence is 14 residues long. The DNA for the CDR3 is TGCGCCAGCAGCTTAGTACTGAAACAAGAGACCCAGTACTTC. Translated: CASSLVLKQETQYF.

The chain joins TRBV30 to TRBJ1-4, with a weak D call TRBD1 (6 bases). The CDR3 has 15 residues. V gave up 5 bases and J gave up 5 bases, with 18 bases separating them. The germline V gene has CDR1 GTSNPN and CDR2 SVGIG (reference sequence). The chain's CDR3 is CAWSEDDRFNEKLFF. CDR3 DNA sequence: TGTGCCTGGTCAGAAGACGACAGGTTCAATGAAAAACTGTTTTTT.

The V call is TRBV6-1, the J call TRBJ2-1, with 8 bases aligning to TRBD2. With V trimmed by 3 bases and J by 0 bases, 4 bases remained unmatched. Germline V gene sequence: CDR1 MNHNS, CDR2 SASEGT. CDR3 size: 16 residues. The CDR3 protein is CASSDRGGYSYNEQFF. The CDR3 nucleotides are TGTGCCAGCAGTGACCGCGGGGGGTACTCCTACAATGAGCAGTTCTTC.

Regarding this clone: One end of the junction does not line up with germline, which may come from a read error. The V gene is TRBV19, the J gene TRBJ1-2, with D unresolved. The CDR3 totals 12 residues. The germline CDR1 and CDR2 sequences are LNHDA and SQIVND (reference sequence). In nucleotides, the CDR3 is TGTGCCAGTAGTATAGGGGCACTTGGCTACCCCTTC. Protein: CASSIGALGYPF.

The DNA of the CDR3 is TGTGCCAGCAGCCCGGATCTAGCGGGGACCCAGTACTTC. It translates to CASSPDLAGTQYF. The chain uses TRBV7-2 and TRBJ2-5; 8 bases are a match to TRBD2. V dropped 5 bases and J dropped 7; count of bases not matched to a gene: 6. CDR1 and CDR2 (germline): SGHTA, FQGNSA. The CDR3 has 13 residues.

V is TRBV7-9 and J is TRBJ1-1; D is ambiguous. Trimming stripped 3 bases from V and 1 base from J, with 21 bases between. Germline CDR1 and CDR2: SEHNR and FQNEAQ (reference sequence). This CDR3 region has 18 residues. The CDR3, as DNA: TGTGCCAGCAGCTTGGACTCTTCAGAGAAATACGAGAACACTGAAGCTTTCTTT. Residues: CASSLDSSEKYENTEAFF.

This clone was picked up a small number of times. The chain couples TRBV6-1 to TRBJ1-2; 8 bases align to TRBD1. Losses at the gene ends were 3 bases for V and 7 bases for J; bases not matched to a gene: 13. The CDR3 is made up of 16 amino acids. Germline V gene lookup returns CDR1 MNHNS and CDR2 SASEGT. DNA for the CDR3: TGTGCCAGCAGTGACCGGGACAGGTCATGGGCAGGTGGCTACACCTTC. Its translation is CASSDRDRSWAGGYTF.

This clone appeared a few times. The V gene is TRBV5-8, the J gene TRBJ2-7; TRBD2 matches 8 bases. The germline V gene has CDR1 SGHTS and CDR2 YDEGEE. The CDR3 has 15 residues. V shed 1 base, J shed 4 bases, and the junction held 7 bases outside the gene matches. The CDR3 region has the DNA TGTGCCAGCAGCTTGAGGCGGCCTAGCGGGTACGAGCAGTACTTC. Residues: CASSLRRPSGYEQYF.

J is TRBJ2-5 and V is TRBV14; TRBD2 aligns across 9 bases. CDR1 SGHDN and CDR2 FVKESK come from the germline V gene. With 4 bases clipped from V and 5 bases from J, the junction kept 5 bases outside the gene matches. The CDR3 is 14 amino acids. The CDR3 loop is CASSLAGAEETQYF. The CDR3 bases are TGTGCCAGCAGCCTAGCGGGAGCCGAGGAGACCCAGTACTTC. Using reference TRBV14 and TRBJ2-5 for the parts outside the CDR3, the full variable domain is EAGVTQFPSHSVIEKGQTVTLRCDPISGHDNLYWYRRVMGKEIKFLLHFVKESKQDESGMPNNRFLAERTGGTYSTLKVQPAELEDSGVYFCASSLAGAEETQYFGPGTRLLVL.

This clone came up a few times. The V gene is TRBV30, the J gene TRBJ2-3; 10 bases are a match to TRBD2. The ends lost 1 base at V and 2 bases at J; junction bases unmatched: 6. The germline V gene encodes CDR1 GTSNPN and CDR2 SVGIG (reference sequence). The CDR3 extends over 16 amino acids. CDR3 in DNA: TGTGCCTGGAGTGCAGCTAGCGGGGGCCCCACAGATACGCAGTATTTT. Translation: CAWSAASGGPTDTQYF.

The chain carries TRBV27 and TRBJ2-5, with D perhaps matching TRBD2 (6 bases). V dropped 9 bases and J dropped 3 bases, with 11 bases sitting between them. Per germline, CDR1 MNHEY and CDR2 SMNVEV (reference sequence). This CDR3 contains 12 residues. CDR3 protein: CASGGSEETQYF. CDR3 bases: TGTGCCAGTGGAGGGTCGGAAGAGACCCAGTACTTC.

The chain uses TRBV6-1 and TRBJ2-7; 10 nucleotides agree with TRBD1. Per germline, CDR1 MNHNS and CDR2 SASEGT. The CDR3 spans 14 residues. V shed 7 bases, J shed 5 bases, and the junction held 8 bases outside the gene matches. CDR3 coding DNA: TGTGCCAGCAAAGGGACAGGGGAACGAGACGAGCAGTACTTC. Translation: CASKGTGERDEQYF.

V is TRBV10-2 and J is TRBJ2-7; 10 positions match TRBD2. This CDR3 has 13 amino acids. The V gene end was trimmed by 8 bases and the J gene end by 6 bases; junction bases not matched to a gene: 7. The germline CDR1 and CDR2 sequences are WSHSY and SAAADI. The CDR3 here is CASLAGDSGEQYF. The CDR3, as DNA: TGCGCCAGCCTAGCGGGAGACTCCGGCGAGCAGTACTTC.

Written as DNA, the CDR3 is TGTGCCAGCAGCTTAGACTGGGGCACGACAGATACGCAGTATTTT. Translated, it gives CASSLDWGTTDTQYF. This sequence joins TRBV7-2 and TRBJ2-3, with a possible D match to TRBD1 (5 bases). The CDR3 totals 15 residues. Deletions cut 1 base from V and 3 bases from J, with 11 bases between. Looked up from germline, CDR1 is SGHTA and CDR2 is FQGNSA. Using reference TRBV7-2 and TRBJ2-3 for the parts outside the CDR3, the full variable domain is GAGVSQSPSNKVTEKGKDVELRCDPISGHTALYWYRQSLGQGLEFLIYFQGNSAPDKSGLPSDRFSAERTGGSVSTLTIQRTQQEDSAVYLCASSLDWGTTDTQYFGPGTRLTVL.

The rearrangement uses TRBV10-3 and TRBJ2-5; TRBD1 is a possible D gene (8 bases). The CDR3 has 13 amino acids. Looked up from germline, CDR1 is ENHRY and CDR2 is SYGVKD. Trimming pared 6 bases from V and 2 bases from J, leaving 10 bases between. In DNA form, the CDR3 reads TGTGCCATCAGACAGGGGGGGCAAGAGACCCAGTACTTC. Translated, it gives CAIRQGGQETQYF.

The rearrangement joins TRBV7-9 to TRBJ2-7; no firm D call. With 5 bases removed from V and 3 bases from J, the gap between germline ends came to 5 bases. CDR3 length equals 11 residues. Per germline, CDR1 SEHNR and CDR2 FQNEAQ (reference sequence). CDR3 sequence (DNA): TGTGCCAGCAGCCAACTCTACGAGCAGTACTTC. As protein: CASSQLYEQYF.

The CDR3 bases are TGCGCCAGCAGCTCCCAAGCGGGAGTCAGTTACAATGAGCAGTTCTTC. It translates to CASSSQAGVSYNEQFF. J is TRBJ2-1 and V is TRBV5-1, with 8 bases fitting TRBD2. This CDR3 has 16 residues. Germline V lookup: CDR1 SGHRS, CDR2 YFSETQ. With 3 bases clipped from V and 4 bases from J, the junction kept 9 bases outside the gene matches.

The chain links TRBV5-1 to TRBJ2-5, with TRBD1 identical over 7 bases. The CDR3 runs to 13 residues. CDR1 and CDR2 from the germline V gene are SGHRS and YFSETQ. Trimming removed 4 bases from V and 6 bases from J; junction bases left unmatched: 6. CDR3 residues: CASSHQGEQTQYF. In DNA, the CDR3 is TGCGCCAGCAGCCATCAGGGGGAACAGACCCAGTACTTC.